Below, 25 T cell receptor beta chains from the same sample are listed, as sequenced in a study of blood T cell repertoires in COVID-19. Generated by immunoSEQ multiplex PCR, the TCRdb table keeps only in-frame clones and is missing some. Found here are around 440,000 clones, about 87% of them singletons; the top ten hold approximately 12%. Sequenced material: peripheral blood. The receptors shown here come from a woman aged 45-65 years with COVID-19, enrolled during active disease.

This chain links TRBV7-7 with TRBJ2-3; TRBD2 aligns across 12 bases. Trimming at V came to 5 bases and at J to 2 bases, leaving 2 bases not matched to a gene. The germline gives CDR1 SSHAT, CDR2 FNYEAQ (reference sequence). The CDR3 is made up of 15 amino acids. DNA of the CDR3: TGTGCCAGCAGCCGACTAGCGGGGGTCACAGATACGCAGTATTTT. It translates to CASSRLAGVTDTQYF.

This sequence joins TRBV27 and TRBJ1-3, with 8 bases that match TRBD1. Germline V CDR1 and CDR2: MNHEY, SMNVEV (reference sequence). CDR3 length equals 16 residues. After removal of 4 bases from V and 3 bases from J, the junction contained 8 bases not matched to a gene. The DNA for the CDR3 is TGTGCCAGCAGTTCGGGCCCGGGACAGGTTGGAAACACCATATATTTT. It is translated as CASSSGPGQVGNTIYF.

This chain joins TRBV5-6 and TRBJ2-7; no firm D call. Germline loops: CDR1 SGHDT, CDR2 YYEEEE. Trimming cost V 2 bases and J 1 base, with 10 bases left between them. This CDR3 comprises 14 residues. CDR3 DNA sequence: TGTGCCAGCAGCTTAAGACCGGGTTCCTACGAGCAGTACTTC. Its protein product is CASSLRPGSYEQYF.

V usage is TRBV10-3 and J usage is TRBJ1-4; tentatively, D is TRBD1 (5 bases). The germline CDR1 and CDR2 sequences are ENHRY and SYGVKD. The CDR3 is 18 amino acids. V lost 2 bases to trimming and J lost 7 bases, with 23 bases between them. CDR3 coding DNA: TGTGCCATCAGTGAGCCCTCCCGTTTGGGGGGGAAGGGTGAAAAACTGTTTTTT. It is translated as CAISEPSRLGGKGEKLFF.

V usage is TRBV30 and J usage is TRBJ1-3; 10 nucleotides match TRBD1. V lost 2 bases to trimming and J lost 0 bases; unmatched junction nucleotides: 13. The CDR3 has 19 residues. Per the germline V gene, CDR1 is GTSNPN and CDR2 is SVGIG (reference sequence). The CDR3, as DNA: TGTGCCTGGAGTATAGGACAGGGGGATCTACTTTCCTCTGGAAACACCATATATTTT. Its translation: CAWSIGQGDLLSSGNTIYF.

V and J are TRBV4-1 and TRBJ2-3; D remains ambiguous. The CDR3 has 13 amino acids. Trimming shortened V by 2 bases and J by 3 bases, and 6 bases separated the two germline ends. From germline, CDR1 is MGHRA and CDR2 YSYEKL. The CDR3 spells CASSQRETDTQYF. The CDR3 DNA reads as TGCGCCAGCAGCCAAAGAGAGACAGATACGCAGTATTTT.

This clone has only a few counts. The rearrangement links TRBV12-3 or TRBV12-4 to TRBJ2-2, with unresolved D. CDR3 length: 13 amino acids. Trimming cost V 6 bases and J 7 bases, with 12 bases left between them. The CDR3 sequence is CASRPILDGELFF. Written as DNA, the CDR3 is TGTGCCAGCAGGCCAATCCTAGACGGGGAGCTGTTTTTT.

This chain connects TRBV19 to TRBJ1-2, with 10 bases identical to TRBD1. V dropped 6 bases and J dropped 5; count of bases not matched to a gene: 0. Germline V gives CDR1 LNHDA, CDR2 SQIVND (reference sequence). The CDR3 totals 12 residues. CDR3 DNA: TGTGCCAGTAGGGACAGGGGGTATGGCTACACCTTC. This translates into CASRDRGYGYTF.

The CDR3 sequence: CASSWTSRLYEQYF. DNA of the CDR3: TGCGCCAGCTCCTGGACTAGTCGGCTCTACGAGCAGTACTTC. J is TRBJ2-7 and V is TRBV10-1, with TRBD2 matching 7 bases. V lost 8 bases and J lost 3; bases outside the gene matches: 10. CDR1 WNHNN and CDR2 SYGVQD come from the germline V gene (reference sequence). This CDR3 spans 14 amino acids.

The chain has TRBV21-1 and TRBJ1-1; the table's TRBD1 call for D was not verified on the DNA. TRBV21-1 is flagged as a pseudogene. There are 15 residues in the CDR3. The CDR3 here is CASSNAVTALTGAFF. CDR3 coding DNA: TGTGCCAGCAGCAACGCTGTGACAGCCCTGACGGGAGCTTTCTTT.

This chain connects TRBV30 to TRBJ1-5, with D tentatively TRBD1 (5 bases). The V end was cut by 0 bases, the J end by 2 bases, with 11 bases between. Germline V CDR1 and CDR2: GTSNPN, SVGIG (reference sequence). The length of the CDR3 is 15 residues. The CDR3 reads CAWSVRGNGNQPQHF. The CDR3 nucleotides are TGTGCCTGGAGTGTACGGGGGAATGGCAATCAGCCCCAGCATTTT. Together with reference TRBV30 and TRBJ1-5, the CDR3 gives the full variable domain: SQTIHQWPATLVQPVGSPLSLECTVEGTSNPNLYWYRQAAGRGLQLLFYSVGIGQISSEVPQNLSASRPQDRQFILSSKKLLLSDSGFYLCAWSVRGNGNQPQHFGDGTRLSIL.

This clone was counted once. CDR3 sequence reads: CASSGRDRGLYTF. The CDR3 coding sequence is TGTGCCAGCAGCGGACGGGACAGGGGGCTCTACACCTTC. The chain uses TRBV9 and TRBJ1-2; 12 positions match TRBD1. This CDR3 contains 13 residues. Germline CDR1 is SGDLS and CDR2 is YYNGEE. The V gene end was trimmed by 3 bases and the J gene end by 10 bases; junction bases not matched to a gene: 4.

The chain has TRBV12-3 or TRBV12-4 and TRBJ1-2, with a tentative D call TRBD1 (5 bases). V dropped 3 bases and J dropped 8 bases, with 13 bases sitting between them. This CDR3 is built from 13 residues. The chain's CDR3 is CASSLKGLDGYTF. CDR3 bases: TGTGCCAGCAGTTTGAAGGGGTTAGACGGCTACACCTTC.

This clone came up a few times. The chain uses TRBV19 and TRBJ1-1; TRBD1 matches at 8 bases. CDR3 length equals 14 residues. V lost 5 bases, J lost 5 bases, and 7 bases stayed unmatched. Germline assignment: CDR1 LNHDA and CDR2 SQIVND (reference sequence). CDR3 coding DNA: TGTGCCAGTAGTCCCATTACAGGGGGTACTGAAGCTTTCTTT. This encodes CASSPITGGTEAFF.

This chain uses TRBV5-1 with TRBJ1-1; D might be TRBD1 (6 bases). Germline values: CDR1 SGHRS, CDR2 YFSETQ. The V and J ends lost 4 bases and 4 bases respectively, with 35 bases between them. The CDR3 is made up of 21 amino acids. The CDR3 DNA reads TGCGCCAGCAGCCAACCTTTTACAGGGATGGGAGAATTGGGGGAGTTCACTGAAGCTTTCTTT. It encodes CASSQPFTGMGELGEFTEAFF.

The CDR3 reads CASSRRGVDTEAFF. The DNA of the CDR3 is TGTGCCAGCAGCCGCAGGGGGGTAGACACTGAAGCTTTCTTT. The genes are TRBV14 and TRBJ1-1, with TRBD1 matching 7 bases. V shed 4 bases and J 3 bases; nucleotides not matched to a gene: 5. The CDR3 consists of 14 residues. The germline CDR1 and CDR2 sequences are SGHDN and FVKESK. The entire variable domain, with the rest obtained from reference TRBV14 and TRBJ1-1, is as follows: EAGVTQFPSHSVIEKGQTVTLRCDPISGHDNLYWYRRVMGKEIKFLLHFVKESKQDESGMPNNRFLAERTGGTYSTLKVQPAELEDSGVYFCASSRRGVDTEAFFGQGTRLTVV.

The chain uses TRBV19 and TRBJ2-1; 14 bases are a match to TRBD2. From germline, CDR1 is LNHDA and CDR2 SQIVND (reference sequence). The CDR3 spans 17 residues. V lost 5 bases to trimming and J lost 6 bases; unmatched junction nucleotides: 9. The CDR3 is CASSPRLAGGLGNEQFF. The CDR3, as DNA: TGTGCCAGTAGTCCTCGACTAGCGGGGGGGCTAGGCAATGAGCAGTTCTTC. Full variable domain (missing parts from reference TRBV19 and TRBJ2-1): DGGITQSPKYLFRKEGQNVTLSCEQNLNHDAMYWYRQDPGQGLRLIYYSQIVNDFQKGDIAEGYSVSREKKESFPLTVTSAQKNPTAFYLCASSPRLAGGLGNEQFFGPGTRLTVL.

CDR3 loop: CATSGQPYNEQFF. CDR3 in DNA: TGTGCCACCAGTGGACAGCCGTACAATGAGCAGTTCTTC. This sequence joins TRBV24-1 and TRBJ2-1, with D tentatively TRBD1 (5 bases). Germline CDR1 and CDR2: KGHDR and SFDVKD. CDR3 length: 13 amino acids. Between the trimmed V and J ends, which lost 5 bases and 4 bases, there was a span of 8 bases.

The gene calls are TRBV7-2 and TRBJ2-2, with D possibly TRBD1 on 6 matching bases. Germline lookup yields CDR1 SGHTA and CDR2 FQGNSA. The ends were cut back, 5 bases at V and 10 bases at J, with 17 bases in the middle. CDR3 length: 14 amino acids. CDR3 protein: CASSLGTFGLELFF. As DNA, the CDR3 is TGTGCCAGCAGCCTGGGGACATTCGGCTTGGAGCTGTTTTTT.

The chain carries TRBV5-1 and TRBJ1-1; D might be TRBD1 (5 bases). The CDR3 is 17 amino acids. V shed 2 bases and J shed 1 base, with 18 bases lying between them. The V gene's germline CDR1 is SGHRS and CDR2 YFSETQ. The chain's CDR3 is CASSFLPPGLQNTEAFF. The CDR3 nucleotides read TGCGCCAGCAGCTTTCTCCCCCCGGGACTTCAGAACACTGAAGCTTTCTTT.

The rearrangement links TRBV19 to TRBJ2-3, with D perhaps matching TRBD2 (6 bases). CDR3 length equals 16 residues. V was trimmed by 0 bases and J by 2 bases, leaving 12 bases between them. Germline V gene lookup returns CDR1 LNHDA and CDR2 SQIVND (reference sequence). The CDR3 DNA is TGTGCCAGTAGTATAGATCGGGCGGGGAACACAGATACGCAGTATTTT. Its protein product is CASSIDRAGNTDTQYF.

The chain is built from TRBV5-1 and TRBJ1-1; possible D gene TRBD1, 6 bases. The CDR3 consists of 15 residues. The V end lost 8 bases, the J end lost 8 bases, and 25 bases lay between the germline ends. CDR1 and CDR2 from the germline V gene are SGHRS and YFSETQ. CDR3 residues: CARPVGDNHGLEAFF. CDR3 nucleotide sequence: TGCGCCAGACCAGTAGGGGACAATCATGGGTTGGAAGCTTTCTTT.

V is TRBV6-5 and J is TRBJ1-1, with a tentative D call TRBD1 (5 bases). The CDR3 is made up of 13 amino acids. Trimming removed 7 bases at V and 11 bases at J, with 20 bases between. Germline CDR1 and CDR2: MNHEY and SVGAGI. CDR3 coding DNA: TGTGCCAGCATCTCGGGACTCCCAGTTGAGGCTTTCTTT. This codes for CASISGLPVEAFF.

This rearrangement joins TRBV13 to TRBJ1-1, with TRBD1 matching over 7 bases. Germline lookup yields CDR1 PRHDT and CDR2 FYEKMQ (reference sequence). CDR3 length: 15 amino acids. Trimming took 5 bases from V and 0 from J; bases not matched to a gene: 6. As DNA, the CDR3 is TGTGCCAGCAGCCCAACAGGGGACTTGAACACTGAAGCTTTCTTT. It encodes CASSPTGDLNTEAFF. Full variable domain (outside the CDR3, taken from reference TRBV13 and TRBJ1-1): AAGVIQSPRHLIKEKRETATLKCYPIPRHDTVYWYQQGPGQDPQFLISFYEKMQSDKGSIPDRFSAQQFSDYHSELNMSSLELGDSALYFCASSPTGDLNTEAFFGQGTRLTVV.

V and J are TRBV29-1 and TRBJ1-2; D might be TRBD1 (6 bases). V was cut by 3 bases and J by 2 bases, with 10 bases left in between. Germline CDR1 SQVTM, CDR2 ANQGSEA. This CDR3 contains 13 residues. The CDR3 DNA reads TGCAGCGTTGATAGGACAGAAAACTATGGCTACACCTTC. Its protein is CSVDRTENYGYTF.